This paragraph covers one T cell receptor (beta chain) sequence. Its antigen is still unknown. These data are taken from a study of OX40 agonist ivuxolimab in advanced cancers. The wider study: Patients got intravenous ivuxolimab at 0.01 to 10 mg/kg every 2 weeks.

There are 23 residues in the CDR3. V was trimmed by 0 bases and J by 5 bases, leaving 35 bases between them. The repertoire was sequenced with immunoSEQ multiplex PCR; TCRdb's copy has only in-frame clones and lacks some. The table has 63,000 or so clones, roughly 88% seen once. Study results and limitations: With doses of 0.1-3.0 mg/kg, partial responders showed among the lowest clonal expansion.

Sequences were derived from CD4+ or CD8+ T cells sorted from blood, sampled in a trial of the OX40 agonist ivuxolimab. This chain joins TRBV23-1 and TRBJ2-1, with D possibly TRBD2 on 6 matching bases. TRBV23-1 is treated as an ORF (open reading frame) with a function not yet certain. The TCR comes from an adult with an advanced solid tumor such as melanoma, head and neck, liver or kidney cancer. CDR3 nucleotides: TGCGCCAGCAGTCAATCGGGGCGGTGGGGTCCAGCGGGTCCAGTAATGGGGGACAATGAGCAGTTCTTC. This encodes CASSQSGRWGPAGPVMGDNEQFF.